These T cell receptor beta chains were read from a single sample in a study of blood T cell repertoires in COVID-19. The table came from immunoSEQ multiplex PCR; TCRdb's copy has only in-frame clones and leaves some out. The sample lists roughly 60,000 clones, 70% to 90% occurring once. The specimen sequenced was peripheral blood. The receptors shown here come from a man aged 80 or over with acute or convalescent COVID-19. CDR3s include the opening cysteine and the closing phenylalanine or tryptophan. A D gene is named only where the DNA matches it firmly. Clone size, where shown, is once, few, many, or a class for clones that have expanded.

>TRBV6-4|NA|TRBD2|TRBJ2-3
TGTGCCAGCCGACTTAGCGGGGGGGCAATAACAGATACGCAGTATTTT
CASRLSGGAITDTQYF
>TRBV13|once|NA|TRBJ1-1
TGTGCCAGCAGCTTAGGCCTCGGGGGTGTCACTGAAGCTTTCTTT
CASSLGLGGVTEAFF
>TRBV11-2|NA|NA|TRBJ1-1
TGTGCCAGCAGCTTACCGACAGCTCGCGGCACTGAAGCTTTCTTT
CASSLPTARGTEAFF
>TRBV18|NA|NA|TRBJ1-1
TGTGCCAGCTCACCAAGAGGGCGGGGTGAAGCTTTCTTT
CASSPRGRGEAFF
>TRBV19|NA|NA|TRBJ1-2
TGTGCCAGTAGTATATCGGGGTATGGCTACACCTTC
CASSISGYGYTF
>TRBV5-5|NA|NA|TRBJ2-3
TGTGCCAGCAGCTTGGACAGTAGCGCAGATACGCAGTATTTT
CASSLDSSADTQYF
>TRBV2|NA|NA|TRBJ1-4
TGTGCCAGCAGTGAGTTCCGGGTGATGGATGAAAAACTGTTTTTT
CASSEFRVMDEKLFF
>TRBV11-2|once|NA|TRBJ1-3
TGTGCCAGCAGCTCGCTAAGACGGGAGAGCTCTGGAAACACCATATATTTT
CASSSLRRESSGNTIYF
>TRBV19|NA|TRBD1|TRBJ1-5
TGTGCCAGTAGTATCTTGGACAGGGCGCAGCCCCAGCATTTT
CASSILDRAQPQHF
>TRBV18|NA|TRBD1|TRBJ1-2
TGTGCCAGCTCACCGCTCGACAGGGCCTCGAGTGGCTACACCTTC
CASSPLDRASSGYTF
>TRBV7-9|NA|NA|TRBJ1-1
TGTGCCAGCAGCTTAGATGACAGGGAAGCTTTCTTT
CASSLDDREAFF
>TRBV5-1|NA|TRBD1|TRBJ1-1
TGCGCCAGCAGGGAAGGACAGGGGGTGTCTGAAGCTTTCTTT
CASREGQGVSEAFF
>TRBV5-4|NA|TRBD1|TRBJ1-2
TGTGCCAGCAGTTATGGACAGGGGGCGAGCTATGGCTACACCTTC
CASSYGQGASYGYTF
>TRBV4-1|NA|NA|TRBJ1-4
TGCGCCAGCAGCCAAGATCCGGTGGCTAATGAAAAACTGTTTTTT
CASSQDPVANEKLFF
>TRBV18|NA|NA|TRBJ1-1
TGTGCCAGCTCAAGGACAGAGGGGAACACTGAAGCTTTCTTT
CASSRTEGNTEAFF
>TRBV10-2|NA|TRBD2|TRBJ2-2
TGCGCCGGGACTAGCGGGGGCCTGAACACCGGGGAGCTGTTTTTT
CAGTSGGLNTGELFF
>TRBV5-1|NA|NA|TRBJ2-3
TGCGCCAGCAGCTATGAGGGGGGGCGCGGAGATACGCAGTATTTT
CASSYEGGRGDTQYF
>TRBV2|NA|TRBD2|TRBJ2-5
TGTGCCAGCCAATCGGGGGGTTGGGAAGAGACCCAGTACTTC
CASQSGGWEETQYF
>TRBV4-2|NA|NA|TRBJ2-5
TGTGCCAGCAGCCACACCGCAGGGGAAAAAGAGACCCAGTACTTC
CASSHTAGEKETQYF
>TRBV2|NA|NA|TRBJ1-2
TGTGCCAGCAGCCGACAGAACTATGGCTACACCTTC
CASSRQNYGYTF
>TRBV5-4|few|TRBD1|TRBJ1-1
TGTGCCAGCAGCATCCGGACAGGGCCTGAAGCTTTCTTT
CASSIRTGPEAFF
>TRBV27|NA|TRBD1|TRBJ2-7
TGTGCCAGCAGACTACGGACAGGGGTTAATAACGAGCAGTACTTC
CASRLRTGVNNEQYF
>TRBV5-6|NA|NA|TRBJ1-1
TGTGCCAGCAGCTTGGCAGGGACACCCAGGAACACTGAAGCTTTCTTT
CASSLAGTPRNTEAFF
>TRBV28|few|NA|TRBJ1-4
TGTGCCAGCAGGGACCTCAGGGGTGAAAAACTGTTTTTT
CASRDLRGEKLFF
>TRBV2|NA|NA|TRBJ1-6
TGTGCCAGCAGCAACAGGGTTTCATCTAATTCACCCCTCCACTTT
CASSNRVSSNSPLHF
>TRBV15|NA|TRBD2|TRBJ2-5
TGTGCCACCAGCAGAGATCTCGTGGGGACAGCGGGGGGGCGTGAGACCCAGTACTTC
CATSRDLVGTAGGRETQYF
>TRBV9|NA|NA|TRBJ2-5
TGTGCCAGCAGCGTAGCAGGATCATCGCCTGAGACCCAGTACTTC
CASSVAGSSPETQYF
>TRBV13|once|TRBD1|TRBJ1-2
TGTGCCAGCAGCCGCGGCCCGGGACAGGGGGCGTGGGGCTACACCTTC
CASSRGPGQGAWGYTF
>TRBV3-1/TRBV3-2|NA|NA|TRBJ1-3
TGTGCCAGCAGCCAAGCTCTGGCAGGGTCTGGAAACACCATATATTTT
CASSQALAGSGNTIYF
>TRBV11-2|NA|NA|TRBJ2-2
TGTGCCAGCAGCCCCAATCCCCCGGGACTGGGGACCGGGGAGCTGTTTTTT
CASSPNPPGLGTGELFF
>TRBV5-1|NA|NA|TRBJ2-1
TGCGCCAGCAGATTTACCCCCGGACAATACAATGAGCAGTTCTTC
CASRFTPGQYNEQFF
>TRBV30|NA|TRBD2|TRBJ2-1
TGTGCCTGGACCGTAGCGGGGGGGCTGGATGAGCAGTTCTTC
CAWTVAGGLDEQFF
>TRBV5-1|NA|TRBD2|TRBJ2-3
TGCGCCAGCAGCGCTGGACTAGCGAGGTTTCTTAGCACAGATACGCAGTATTTT
CASSAGLARFLSTDTQYF
>TRBV14|NA|TRBD2|TRBJ2-1
TGTGCCAGCAGCCAAGGCCTAGCGGGGGTAATGAAACAGTTCTTC
CASSQGLAGVMKQFF
>TRBV19|once|NA|TRBJ1-2
TGTGCCAGTAGTATTCAGGGTTCAAACTACCGAAACTATGGCTACACCTTC
CASSIQGSNYRNYGYTF
>TRBV7-9|once|TRBD1|TRBJ2-7
TGTGCCAGCGGACCCAGGGACAGGGATAAGCAGTACTTC
CASGPRDRDKQYF
>TRBV9|few|TRBD2|TRBJ2-4
TGTGCCAGCAGCGTAGGGGCTAGCGGGGGGGCTATAGCCAAAAACATTCAGTACTTC
CASSVGASGGAIAKNIQYF
>TRBV29-1|NA|NA|TRBJ1-1
TGCAGCGCTCTCTTGAACACTGAAGCTTTCTTT
CSALLNTEAFF
>TRBV29-1|NA|NA|TRBJ2-2
TGCAGCACCCGGGACAACCCGAACACCGGGGAGCTGTTTTTT
CSTRDNPNTGELFF
>TRBV7-2|NA|NA|TRBJ1-1
TGTGCCAGCAGCTTATCCAGGGGAGAAGCTTTCTTT
CASSLSRGEAFF
>TRBV19|few|TRBD1|TRBJ1-2
TGTGCCAGTAGCCCCTCCCCGGACAGGGTCAACTATGGCTACACCTTC
CASSPSPDRVNYGYTF
>TRBV11-3|few|NA|TRBJ1-6
TGTGCCAGCAGCTTAGTAGGGGCGCGATCCTATAATTCACCCCTCCACTTT
CASSLVGARSYNSPLHF
>TRBV6-1|few|TRBD1|TRBJ1-5
TGTGCCAGCAGTGACGGGACAGGGAGGCGTCAGCCCCAGCATTTT
CASSDGTGRRQPQHF
>TRBV10-1|NA|NA|TRBJ2-1
TGCGCCAGCAGTGTAAGCCGGGGGGCCGGGAATGAGCAGTTCTTC
CASSVSRGAGNEQFF
>TRBV5-3|NA|NA|TRBJ2-1
TGTGCCAGAACCCAGGGTGCTCCAGCCGTAGCCCACAATGAGCAGTTCTTC
CARTQGAPAVAHNEQFF
>TRBV3-1/TRBV3-2|few|NA|TRBJ2-3
TGTGCCAGCAGCCAGGTTGGGGGCCCTACAGATACGCAGTATTTT
CASSQVGGPTDTQYF
>TRBV3-1/TRBV3-2|NA|NA|TRBJ2-2
TGTGCCAGCAGCCAATTCAGGGGCGGCGGGGAGCTGTTTTTT
CASSQFRGGGELFF
>TRBV23-1|NA|NA|TRBJ1-1
TGCGCCAGCAGTCAATATCCCAGGAACACTGAAGCTTTCTTT
CASSQYPRNTEAFF
>TRBV15|NA|NA|TRBJ1-3
TGTGCCACCAGCAGAGATCCGCAGTCTGGAAACACCATATATTTT
CATSRDPQSGNTIYF
>TRBV10-3|NA|NA|TRBJ1-6
TGTGCCATCAGTGAATCGGCCCCGGCGGCACCCCTCCACTTT
CAISESAPAAPLHF
>TRBV7-9|NA|TRBD1|TRBJ1-1
TGTGCCGCCCCATCCGGGACAGGGGGAACTGAAGCTTTCTTT
CAAPSGTGGTEAFF
>TRBV18|NA|NA|TRBJ2-4
TGTGCCAGCTCACCGACGAGCCACCCGGGGGATATTCAGTACTTC
CASSPTSHPGDIQYF
>TRBV19|NA|NA|TRBJ2-4
TGTGCCAGTAGTTCCCGGGGGTTAAACATTCAGTACTTC
CASSSRGLNIQYF
>TRBV20-1|NA|NA|TRBJ2-3
TGCAGTGCTAGTCGACTAGTTGTTGGTCTCACAGATACGCAGTATTTT
CSASRLVVGLTDTQYF
>TRBV11-2|once|TRBD1|TRBJ2-7
TGTGCCAGCAGCTCCGGACAGGGCGAGCAGTACTTC
CASSSGQGEQYF